The source of this TCR beta chain is a study of shared clonotypes between healthy human individuals. Germline CDR1 SEHNR, CDR2 FQNEAQ (reference sequence). This CDR3 contains 14 residues. The J segment lost 6 bases and the V segment lost 4 bases, leaving 6 bases of the junction unmatched. The assay was immunoSEQ multiplex PCR, and TCRdb's table has in-frame clones only and misses some. Of roughly 2.2 million clones in the sample, approximately 95% are singletons; the top ten hold under 0.45%. This TCR was recovered from a man in his late teens or twenties in good health. Some clones in this sample may be carry-over from other donors' samples. The sample was naive CD4+ T cells from PBMCs. Subset denoted: CD45RA+ positively selected. The V gene is TRBV7-9, the J gene TRBJ1-1; the match to TRBD1 covers 9 bases. The CDR3 reads CASSSLTGGAEAFF. As DNA, the CDR3 is TGTGCCAGCAGCTCTCTGACAGGGGGGGCTGAAGCTTTCTTT.